The 21 T cell receptor beta chains presented below share a single source sample, sequenced in a study of cytomegalovirus exposure and HLA in healthy donors. TCRdb's copy holds only in-frame clones and misses some; the assay was immunoSEQ multiplex PCR. In the table there are over 100,000 clones, just under 90% of which are singletons. Sample: PBMCs. Receptor source: a man under 40 in good health and CMV-seronegative.

For the CDR3, the DNA is TGTGCCAGCAGTGAGGGTCAGCTAGCCTACGAGCAGTACTTC. Amino acids: CASSEGQLAYEQYF. This chain links TRBV2 with TRBJ2-7; D unresolved. The ends were cut back, 3 bases at V and 2 bases at J, with 11 bases in the middle. Germline V lookup: CDR1 SNHLY, CDR2 FYNNEI. The CDR3 loop spans 14 amino acids.

This rearrangement joins TRBV4-1 to TRBJ1-4; D is possibly TRBD1 (6 bases). CDR3 size: 15 residues. V was trimmed by 1 base and J by 5 bases, leaving 11 bases between them. The germline V gene has CDR1 MGHRA and CDR2 YSYEKL. CDR3 sequence reads: CASSQGRGQNEKLFF. The CDR3, as DNA: TGCGCCAGCAGCCAAGGCAGGGGCCAGAATGAAAAACTGTTTTTT.

The rearrangement uses TRBV7-9 and TRBJ2-7, with TRBD1 matching 8 bases. CDR3 length: 14 residues. J gave up 1 base and V 2 bases, and 1 base lay outside the gene matches. Germline loops: CDR1 SEHNR, CDR2 FQNEAQ (reference sequence). The CDR3 is CASSLRTGSYEQYF. The CDR3 region has the DNA TGTGCCAGCAGCTTACGGACAGGGTCCTACGAGCAGTACTTC.

The V call is TRBV7-2, the J call TRBJ2-7, with TRBD2 identical over 7 bases. V lost 4 bases, J lost 4 bases, and 10 bases stayed unmatched. CDR1 and CDR2 from the germline V gene are SGHTA and FQGNSA. The CDR3 extends over 15 amino acids. The CDR3 spells CASSSPQGGVYEQYF. For the CDR3, the DNA is TGTGCCAGCAGCTCCCCTCAGGGAGGGGTATACGAGCAGTACTTC.

This clone is a singleton in its sample. This rearrangement joins TRBV15 to TRBJ1-5; 7 nucleotides line up with TRBD1. The CDR3 is 16 residues long. The V gene's germline CDR1 is LNHNV and CDR2 YYDKDF (reference sequence). The junction had 5 bases not matched to a gene; V was cut back by 3 bases and J by 0 bases. The CDR3 protein is CATSRGGQNSNQPQHF. CDR3 sequence (DNA): TGTGCCACCAGCAGGGGGGGACAGAATAGCAATCAGCCCCAGCATTTT.

In nucleotides, the CDR3 is TGTGCCAGCAGTCCGAAATTCAGGGAAATAGAGCCCCAGCATTTT. This translates into CASSPKFREIEPQHF. This sequence joins TRBV6-5 and TRBJ1-5; a weak D match, TRBD1 (5 bases). The CDR3 runs 15 residues. Trimming cost V 5 bases and J 8 bases, with 19 bases left between them. Per germline, CDR1 MNHEY and CDR2 SVGAGI.

The V and J genes are TRBV14 and TRBJ1-2; D unresolved. The CDR3 covers 14 residues. Germline V lookup: CDR1 SGHDN, CDR2 FVKESK. The ends were cut back, 4 bases at V and 8 bases at J, with 17 bases in the middle. In nucleotides, the CDR3 is TGTGCCAGCAGCCTAGCTGAGGGCGGTGGAGGCTACACCTTC. This sequence encodes CASSLAEGGGGYTF.

This clone was seen a handful of times. The chain recombines TRBV7-2 with TRBJ1-2; D is undetermined. V was cut by 4 bases and J by 11 bases, with 17 bases left in between. The germline gives CDR1 SGHTA, CDR2 FQGNSA. The CDR3 sequence is 13 residues long. The CDR3 here is CASSSAGSLGYTF. The CDR3 DNA reads as TGTGCCAGCAGCTCGGCGGGGTCCCTGGGATACACCTTC.

The chain couples TRBV5-6 to TRBJ1-3, with no clear D. Trimming removed 2 bases from V and 0 bases from J, with 18 bases in between. Germline CDR1 reads SGHDT; CDR2 reads YYEEEE. This CDR3 is built from 18 residues. The CDR3 DNA is TGTGCCAGCAGCTTCCTCTCGACGGAGTTAATCTCTGGAAACACCATATATTTT. Its translation: CASSFLSTELISGNTIYF.

The chain combines TRBV7-2 with TRBJ2-5; TRBD2 agrees at 8 bases. Germline V gene data show CDR1 as SGHTA and CDR2 as FQGNSA. The CDR3 length is 13 residues. The trim removed 5 bases at V and 5 bases at J, leaving 4 bases unmatched. The CDR3 bases are TGTGCCAGCAGCGGGACTAGGGGGGAGACCCAGTACTTC. This codes for CASSGTRGETQYF.

The V gene is TRBV11-3, the J gene TRBJ1-1, with 8 positions matching TRBD1. After removal of 4 bases from V and 8 bases from J, the junction contained 6 bases not matched to a gene. This CDR3 is 13 amino acids long. Germline CDR1 is SGHNT and CDR2 is YENEEA. CDR3 region: CASSSSDRAEAFF. CDR3 in DNA: TGTGCCAGCAGCTCCTCGGACAGGGCCGAAGCTTTCTTT.

V is TRBV7-2 and J is TRBJ2-2; 8 nucleotides match TRBD2. CDR1 is SGHTA and CDR2 is FQGNSA in the germline V gene. The junction had 3 bases not matched to a gene; V was cut back by 1 base and J by 5 bases. The CDR3 runs to 15 residues. CDR3 coding DNA: TGTGCCAGCAGCTTAGACGGGGGGGCAACCGGGGAGCTGTTTTTT. Protein sequence: CASSLDGGATGELFF.

The chain links TRBV5-1 to TRBJ2-3; D remains ambiguous. CDR3 size: 16 residues. The germline V gene has CDR1 SGHRS and CDR2 YFSETQ. V lost 4 bases and J 0 bases, leaving 15 bases between the germline ends. CDR3 in DNA: TGCGCCAGCAGCGTCGACAATATTTCTAGCACAGATACGCAGTATTTT. As protein: CASSVDNISSTDTQYF.

This chain connects TRBV7-6 to TRBJ1-2, with 10 bases fitting TRBD1. The germline V gene has CDR1 SGHVS and CDR2 FNYEAQ. The CDR3 covers 15 residues. With 0 bases clipped from V and 3 bases from J, the junction kept 1 base outside the gene matches. The CDR3 sequence is CASSLAGTGDYGYTF. The CDR3 DNA follows: TGTGCCAGCAGCTTAGCGGGGACAGGGGACTATGGCTACACCTTC.

This chain uses TRBV7-6 with TRBJ2-5, with TRBD1 matching over 7 bases. The V gene's germline CDR1 is SGHVS and CDR2 FNYEAQ. The CDR3 is 14 residues long. Trimming cost V 2 bases and J 5 bases; bases outside gene matches: 5. The CDR3 region is CASSLNTGAETQYF. DNA of the CDR3: TGTGCCAGCAGCTTAAATACAGGGGCTGAGACCCAGTACTTC.

The rearrangement links TRBV19 to TRBJ2-1; tentative D call: TRBD2 (5 bases). This CDR3 comprises 15 residues. The ends were cut back, 5 bases at V and 0 bases at J, with 11 bases in the middle. Germline V gene lookup returns CDR1 LNHDA and CDR2 SQIVND (reference sequence). The chain's CDR3 is CASSSYSGSYNEQFF. The CDR3 region has the DNA TGTGCCAGTAGTTCATACAGCGGCTCCTACAATGAGCAGTTCTTC.

The gene calls are TRBV19 and TRBJ1-5, with 9 positions matching TRBD1. The germline V gene has CDR1 LNHDA and CDR2 SQIVND (reference sequence). Losses at the gene ends were 3 bases for V and 1 base for J; bases not matched to a gene: 1. This CDR3 is 15 amino acids long. CDR3 residues: CASSMTGGSNQPQHF. CDR3 bases: TGTGCCAGTAGTATGACAGGGGGAAGCAATCAGCCCCAGCATTTT.

The rearrangement uses TRBV2 and TRBJ2-7; tentative D call: TRBD1 (6 bases). The CDR3 has 16 residues. Germline V gene data show CDR1 as SNHLY and CDR2 as FYNNEI. V dropped 2 bases and J dropped 2 bases, with 16 bases sitting between them. In nucleotides, the CDR3 is TGTGCCAGCAGTGAAAGTGGGGGACAACTTACCTACGAGCAGTACTTC. Translating it yields CASSESGGQLTYEQYF.

The chain recombines TRBV6-5 with TRBJ1-1, with D tentatively TRBD1 (6 bases). The germline gives CDR1 MNHEY, CDR2 SVGAGI. V was trimmed by 2 bases and J by 4 bases, leaving 8 bases between them. This CDR3 region has 13 residues. As DNA, the CDR3 is TGTGCCAGCAGTTACGGACAGAGCACTGAAGCTTTCTTT. Protein sequence: CASSYGQSTEAFF.

This chain joins TRBV7-9 and TRBJ2-7; tentatively, D is TRBD2 (5 bases). Germline CDR1 and CDR2: SEHNR and FQNEAQ (reference sequence). V was pared by 1 base and J by 6 bases, with 7 bases between. This CDR3 region has 12 residues. Here the CDR3 reads CASSLGGSEQYF. Written as DNA, the CDR3 is TGTGCCAGCAGCTTAGGAGGGTCCGAGCAGTACTTC.

The rearrangement links TRBV6-5 to TRBJ2-1; 9 nucleotides match TRBD1. Trimming cost V 6 bases and J 0 bases; bases outside gene matches: 3. The CDR3 totals 15 residues. Germline V gene sequence: CDR1 MNHEY, CDR2 SVGAGI. The CDR3 reads CASRQGATSYNEQFF. CDR3 coding DNA: TGTGCCAGCAGACAGGGGGCAACCTCCTACAATGAGCAGTTCTTC.